The rows below give T cell receptor beta chains drawn from one sample of a study of shared clonotypes between healthy human individuals. Data came from immunoSEQ multiplex PCR; TCRdb stores just in-frame clones and leaves some out. This sample has around 2.1 million clones, with about 93% found just once. Sequencing was performed on naive CD8+ T cells from PBMCs. These receptors were obtained from a man younger than 35 in good health. Some clones in this sample may be carry-over from other donors' samples. CDR3s include the opening cysteine and the closing phenylalanine or tryptophan. The D gene is left open where the match is weak. Only part of the rows carry a size: once, few, many, or a class if the clone is expanded.

j_call | clone_size | d_call | v_call | cdr3_aa | cdr3_nt
TRBJ1-3 | - | TRBD1 | TRBV4-1 | CASSQDGRDSGNTIYF | TGCGCCAGCAGCCAAGATGGTCGGGACAGTGGAAACACCATATATTTT
TRBJ2-3 | - | - | TRBV28 | CASSTPRATSTDTQYF | TGTGCCAGCAGTACTCCGCGTGCTACTAGCACAGATACGCAGTATTTT
TRBJ2-1 | few | TRBD2 | TRBV6-1 | CASSEGAGEGNEQFF | TGTGCCAGCAGTGAAGGAGCGGGAGAAGGAAATGAGCAGTTCTTC
TRBJ2-3 | - | - | TRBV25-1 | CASSGPPVGQTTDTQYF | TGTGCCAGCAGTGGGCCCCCGGTCGGGCAGACCACAGATACGCAGTATTTT
TRBJ2-7 | once | - | TRBV10-3 | CAIRQGYDYEQYF | TGTGCCATCAGGCAGGGGTACGATTACGAGCAGTACTTC
TRBJ2-5 | - | - | TRBV9 | CASSALRGNQETQYF | TGTGCCAGCAGCGCGCTGCGAGGGAACCAAGAGACCCAGTACTTC
TRBJ1-2 | - | - | TRBV10-3 | CAIRGSSRGNYGYTF | TGTGCCATCAGGGGGAGTAGTAGGGGAAACTATGGCTACACCTTC
TRBJ2-7 | - | - | TRBV5-1 | CASSGGPSGEQYF | TGCGCCAGCAGCGGCGGACCCTCGGGCGAGCAGTACTTC
TRBJ2-5 | - | TRBD2 | TRBV9 | CASSVDGRAIYQETQYF | TGTGCCAGCAGCGTTGACGGGAGGGCGATTTACCAAGAGACCCAGTACTTC
TRBJ2-3 | - | TRBD2 | TRBV4-3 | CASSQVSSGSTDTQYF | TGCGCCAGCAGCCAAGTGTCTAGCGGGAGCACAGATACGCAGTATTTT
TRBJ2-1 | - | - | TRBV27 | CASMIGTSYNEQFF | TGTGCCAGCATGATTGGTACTTCCTACAATGAGCAGTTCTTC
TRBJ2-5 | - | TRBD2 | TRBV15 | CATESSREGPETQYF | TGTGCCACCGAGTCTTCACGGGAGGGCCCTGAGACCCAGTACTTC
TRBJ1-1 | - | TRBD1 | TRBV5-1 | CASSIQGEHTEAFF | TGCGCCAGCAGCATACAGGGGGAACACACTGAAGCTTTCTTT
TRBJ2-1 | - | - | TRBV6-5 | CASSPAGAYNEQFF | TGTGCCAGCAGTCCGGCCGGGGCCTACAATGAGCAGTTCTTC
TRBJ2-7 | - | TRBD1 | TRBV4-1 | CASSQRGQSYEQYF | TGCGCCAGCAGCCAAAGGGGACAGAGCTACGAGCAGTACTTC
TRBJ2-5 | - | TRBD1 | TRBV19 | CASSITGERETQYF | TGTGCCAGTAGTATAACAGGGGAGAGGGAGACCCAGTACTTC
TRBJ2-7 | once | TRBD1 | TRBV7-9 | CASSLAETGYEQYF | TGTGCCAGCAGCTTAGCGGAGACAGGGTACGAGCAGTACTTC
TRBJ2-5 | - | - | TRBV28 | CASSLEGTQETQYF | TGTGCCAGCAGCCTTGAAGGGACGCAAGAGACCCAGTACTTC